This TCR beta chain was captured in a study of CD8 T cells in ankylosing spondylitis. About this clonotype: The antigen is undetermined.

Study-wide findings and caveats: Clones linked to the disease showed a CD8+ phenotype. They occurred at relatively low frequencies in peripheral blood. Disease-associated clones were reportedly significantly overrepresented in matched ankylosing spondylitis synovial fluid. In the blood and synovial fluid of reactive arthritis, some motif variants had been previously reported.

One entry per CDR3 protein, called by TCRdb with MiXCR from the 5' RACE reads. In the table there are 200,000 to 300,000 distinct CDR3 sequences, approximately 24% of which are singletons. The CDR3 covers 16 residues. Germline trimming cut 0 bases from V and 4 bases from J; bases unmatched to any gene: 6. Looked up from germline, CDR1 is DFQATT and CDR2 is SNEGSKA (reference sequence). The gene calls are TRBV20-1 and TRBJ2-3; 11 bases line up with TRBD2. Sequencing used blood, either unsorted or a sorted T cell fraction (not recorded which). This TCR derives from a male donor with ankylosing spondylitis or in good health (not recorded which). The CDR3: CSARDLRLAGPDTQYF. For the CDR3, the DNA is TGCAGTGCTAGAGATCTGCGACTAGCGGGGCCAGATACGCAGTATTTT.